This T cell receptor beta chain was profiled in a study of blood T cell repertoires in COVID-19. Study as a whole: The samples span acute and convalescent COVID-19 from the United States, Italy and Spain.

Germline V gives CDR1 DFQATT, CDR2 SNEGSKA (reference sequence). Trimming cost V 5 bases and J 5 bases, with 9 bases left between them. The CDR3 totals 11 residues. Clones were read by immunoSEQ multiplex PCR, and TCRdb kept only the in-frame ones, dropping some. Of some 230,000 clones listed, 85% are singletons. The sequenced sample consisted of peripheral blood. V usage is TRBV20-1 and J usage is TRBJ2-5; tentative D call: TRBD1 (5 bases). The receptor's source is a man aged 40-50 years with acute or convalescent COVID-19. CDR3: CSAQKGETQYF. DNA of the CDR3: TGCAGTGCTCAGAAGGGGGAGACCCAGTACTTC.